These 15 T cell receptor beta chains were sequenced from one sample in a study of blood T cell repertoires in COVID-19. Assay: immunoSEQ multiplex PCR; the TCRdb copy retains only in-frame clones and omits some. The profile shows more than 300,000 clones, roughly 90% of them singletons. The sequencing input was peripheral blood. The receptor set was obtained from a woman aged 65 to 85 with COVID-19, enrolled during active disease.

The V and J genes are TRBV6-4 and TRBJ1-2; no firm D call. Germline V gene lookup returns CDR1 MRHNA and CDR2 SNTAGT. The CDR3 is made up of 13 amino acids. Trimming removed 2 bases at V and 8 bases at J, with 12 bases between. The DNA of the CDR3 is TGTGCCAGCAGTGACACGGAAGGGAGCGGCTACACCTTC. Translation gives CASSDTEGSGYTF.

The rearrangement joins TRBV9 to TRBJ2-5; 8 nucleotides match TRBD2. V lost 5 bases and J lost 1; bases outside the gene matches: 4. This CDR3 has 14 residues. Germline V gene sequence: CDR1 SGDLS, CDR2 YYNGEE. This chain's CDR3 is CASSRGGSQETQYF. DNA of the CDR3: TGTGCCAGCAGTCGCGGGGGGTCCCAAGAGACCCAGTACTTC.

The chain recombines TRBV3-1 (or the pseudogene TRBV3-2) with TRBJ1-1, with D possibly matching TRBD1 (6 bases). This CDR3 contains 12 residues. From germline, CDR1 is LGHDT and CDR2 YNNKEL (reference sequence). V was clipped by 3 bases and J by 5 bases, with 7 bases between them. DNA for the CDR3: TGTGCCAGCAGCCATGGGACAACTGAAGCTTTCTTT. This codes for CASSHGTTEAFF.

This CDR3 reads CASSYPGQDPYNEQFF. The CDR3 DNA is TGTGCCAGCAGTTACCCAGGACAGGACCCCTACAATGAGCAGTTCTTC. The V and J genes are TRBV6-2 or TRBV6-3 and TRBJ2-1; 7 bases fit TRBD1. The CDR3 runs to 16 residues. The V gene end was trimmed by 2 bases and the J gene end by 2 bases; junction bases not matched to a gene: 6. The germline gives CDR1 MNHEY, CDR2 SVGEGT.

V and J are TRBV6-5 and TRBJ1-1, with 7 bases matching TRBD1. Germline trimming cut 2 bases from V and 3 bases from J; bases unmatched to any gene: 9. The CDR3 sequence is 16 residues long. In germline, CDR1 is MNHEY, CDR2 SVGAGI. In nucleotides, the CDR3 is TGTGCCAGCAGTTACGACAGGGAATCTCTCGACACTGAAGCTTTCTTT. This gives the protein CASSYDRESLDTEAFF.

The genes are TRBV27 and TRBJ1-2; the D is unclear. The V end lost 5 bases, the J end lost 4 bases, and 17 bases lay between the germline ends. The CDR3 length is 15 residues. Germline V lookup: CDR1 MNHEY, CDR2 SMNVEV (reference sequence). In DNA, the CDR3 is TGTGCCAGCAGTAGCCAGGCCGTTTTTTCCTATGGCTACACCTTC. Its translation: CASSSQAVFSYGYTF.

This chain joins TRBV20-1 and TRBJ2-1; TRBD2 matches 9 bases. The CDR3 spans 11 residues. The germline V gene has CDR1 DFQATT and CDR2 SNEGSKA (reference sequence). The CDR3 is CSAGGPNEQFF. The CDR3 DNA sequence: TGCAGCGCGGGGGGGCCTAATGAGCAGTTCTTC.

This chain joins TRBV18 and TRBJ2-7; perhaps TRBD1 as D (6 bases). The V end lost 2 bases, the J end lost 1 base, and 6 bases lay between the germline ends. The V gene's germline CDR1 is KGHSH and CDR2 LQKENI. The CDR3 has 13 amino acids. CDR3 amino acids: CASSPTGSYEQYF. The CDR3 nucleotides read TGTGCCAGCTCACCAACAGGGTCCTACGAGCAGTACTTC. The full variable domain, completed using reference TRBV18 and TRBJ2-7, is NAGVMQNPRHLVRRRGQEARLRCSPMKGHSHVYWYRQLPEEGLKFMVYLQKENIIDESGMPKERFSAEFPKEGPSILRIQQVVRGDSAAYFCASSPTGSYEQYFGPGTRLTVT.

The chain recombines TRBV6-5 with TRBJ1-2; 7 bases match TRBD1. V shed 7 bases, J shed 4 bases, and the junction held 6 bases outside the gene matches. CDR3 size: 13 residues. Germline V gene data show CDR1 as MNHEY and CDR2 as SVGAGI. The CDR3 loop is CASTAGQLYGYTF. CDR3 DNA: TGTGCCAGCACTGCGGGACAGCTCTATGGCTACACCTTC.

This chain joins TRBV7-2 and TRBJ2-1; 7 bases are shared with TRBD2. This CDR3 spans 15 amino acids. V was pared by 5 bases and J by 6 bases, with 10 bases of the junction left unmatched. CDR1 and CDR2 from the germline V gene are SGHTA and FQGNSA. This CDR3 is CASSRSRAGSNEQFF. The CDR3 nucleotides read TGTGCCAGCAGCCGTAGCCGAGCGGGGAGCAATGAGCAGTTCTTC.

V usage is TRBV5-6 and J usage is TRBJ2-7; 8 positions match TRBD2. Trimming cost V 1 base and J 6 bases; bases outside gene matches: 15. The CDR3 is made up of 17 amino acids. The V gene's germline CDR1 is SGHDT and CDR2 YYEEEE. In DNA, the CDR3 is TGTGCCAGCAGCTTGTGGGCTATCTACGTCGGGAGGGGCGAGCAGTACTTC. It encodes CASSLWAIYVGRGEQYF.

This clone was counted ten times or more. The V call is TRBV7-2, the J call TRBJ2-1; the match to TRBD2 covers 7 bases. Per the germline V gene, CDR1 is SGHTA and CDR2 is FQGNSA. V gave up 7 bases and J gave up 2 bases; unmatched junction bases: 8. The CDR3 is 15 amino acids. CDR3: CASILFAGAYNEQFF. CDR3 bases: TGTGCCAGCATCCTCTTTGCGGGGGCCTACAATGAGCAGTTCTTC.

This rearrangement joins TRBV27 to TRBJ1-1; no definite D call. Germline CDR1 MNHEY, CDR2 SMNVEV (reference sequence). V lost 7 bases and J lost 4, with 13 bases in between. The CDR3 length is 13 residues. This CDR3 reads CASTGSVGTEAFF. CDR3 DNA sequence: TGTGCCAGCACGGGGAGTGTTGGCACTGAAGCTTTCTTT.

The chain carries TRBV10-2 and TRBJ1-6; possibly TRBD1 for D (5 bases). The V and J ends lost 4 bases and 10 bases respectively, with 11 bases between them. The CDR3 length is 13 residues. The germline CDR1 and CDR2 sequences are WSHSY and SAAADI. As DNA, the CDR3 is TGCGCCAGCAGTGTCCAGGGAGGATCACCCCTCCACTTT. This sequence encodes CASSVQGGSPLHF.

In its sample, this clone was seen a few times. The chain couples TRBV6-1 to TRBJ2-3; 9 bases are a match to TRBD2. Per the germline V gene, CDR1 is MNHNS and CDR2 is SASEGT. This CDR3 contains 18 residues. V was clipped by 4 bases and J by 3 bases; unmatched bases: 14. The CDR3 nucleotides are TGTGCCAGCAGTGGAAGCCGAATTCAGCGGGGGGCGACAGATACGCAGTATTTT. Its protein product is CASSGSRIQRGATDTQYF.